This TCR beta chain was recorded in a study of CD8 T cells in ankylosing spondylitis. Findings and caveats of the study: Earlier literature documents some of the motif variants in reactive arthritis synovial fluid and blood.

TCRdb itself ran the 5' RACE reads through MiXCR, one entry per CDR3 protein. The table has approximately 250,000 distinct CDR3 sequences, less than 9.5% seen once. A note on this clonotype: The antigen remains undetermined.

The TCR comes from a female donor with ankylosing spondylitis or in good health (not recorded which). Sequences were obtained from blood, either unsorted or a sorted T cell fraction (not recorded which).

The CDR3 sequence: CASSSPGRGYEQYF. As DNA, the CDR3 is TGTGCCAGCAGTTCCCCAGGGAGGGGCTACGAGCAGTACTTC. The J gene is TRBJ2-7, the V gene TRBV6-5; TRBD2 aligns across 7 bases. From germline, CDR1 is MNHEY and CDR2 SVGAGI. The CDR3 is 14 amino acids. V shed 4 bases and J 3 bases; nucleotides not matched to a gene: 6.